These 26 T cell receptor beta chains were all obtained from the same sample, sequenced in a study of patients with pleural tuberculosis. TCRdb passed the reads through MiXCR, listing each CDR3 protein once. The sample includes almost 30,000 distinct CDR3 sequences, over 15% of them seen just once. The sequenced sample consisted of peripheral blood. All receptors come from a human donor with pleural tuberculosis.

This clonotype was recorded many times. The rearrangement joins TRBV11-1 to TRBJ2-1; 7 bases align to TRBD2. Per the germline V gene, CDR1 is SGHAT and CDR2 is FQDESV (reference sequence). The CDR3 length is 17 residues. Germline trimming cut 4 bases from V and 0 bases from J; bases unmatched to any gene: 9. The CDR3 DNA follows: TGTGCCAGCAGCTCGCTCGGGGGGTCGAGCTCCTACAATGAGCAGTTCTTC. This codes for CASSSLGGSSSYNEQFF.

This clonotype was seen many times. This chain joins TRBV30 and TRBJ1-5, with D uncertain. The V gene lost 5 bases and the J gene lost 0 bases, with 11 bases spanning the gap. The V gene's germline CDR1 is GTSNPN and CDR2 SVGIG (reference sequence). This CDR3 region has 14 residues. The chain's CDR3 is CAWVRHNSNQPQHF. CDR3 bases: TGTGCCTGGGTGAGGCATAATAGCAATCAGCCCCAGCATTTT. Combining the CDR3 with reference TRBV30 and TRBJ1-5 gives the whole variable domain SQTIHQWPATLVQPVGSPLSLECTVEGTSNPNLYWYRQAAGRGLQLLFYSVGIGQISSEVPQNLSASRPQDRQFILSSKKLLLSDSGFYLCAWVRHNSNQPQHFGDGTRLSIL.

Comment on this clonotype: The CDR3 does not end in the conserved phenylalanine or tryptophan, so this is likely a read error. The rearrangement joins TRBV4-1 to TRBJ1-1; no clear D. Germline V CDR1 and CDR2: MGHRA, YSYEKL. The CDR3 extends over 12 amino acids. This CDR3 reads CASGQAGAEAFS. DNA for the CDR3: TGCGCCAGCGGCCAAGCGGGCGCTGAAGCTTTCTCT.

This clonotype was seen many times. J is TRBJ2-7 and V is TRBV6-2 or TRBV6-3, with no clear D. V lost 6 bases and J lost 3, with 12 bases in between. The germline gives CDR1 MNHEY, CDR2 SVGEGT. This CDR3 has 13 amino acids. The DNA of the CDR3 is TGTGCCAGCAGCTCGCCTCCAGACTACGAGCAGTACTTC. This gives the protein CASSSPPDYEQYF.

By sample share, this clonotype is medium-sized. V gene TRBV15 combines with J gene TRBJ1-5; the D is unclear. This CDR3 comprises 12 residues. Germline assignment: CDR1 LNHNV and CDR2 YYDKDF (reference sequence). V lost 0 bases and J lost 7, with 4 bases in between. The CDR3: CATSRDRQPQHF. Written as DNA, the CDR3 is TGTGCCACCAGCAGAGATCGGCAGCCCCAGCATTTT.

The chain is built from TRBV3-1 and TRBJ2-2; 13 bases are a match to TRBD2. CDR3 size: 17 residues. CDR1 is LGHDT, CDR2 YNNKEL, per germline (reference sequence). The trim removed 1 base at V and 6 bases at J, leaving 5 bases unmatched. Written as DNA, the CDR3 is TGTGCCAGCAGCCAAGGGACTAGCGGGAGACTGGCCGGGGAGCTGTTTTTT. This gives the protein CASSQGTSGRLAGELFF.

This clonotype showed up many times. This chain uses TRBV6-1 with TRBJ2-7; perhaps TRBD2 as D (6 bases). This CDR3 is built from 16 residues. Germline V gene sequence: CDR1 MNHNS, CDR2 SASEGT. Trimming removed 6 bases from V and 1 base from J, with 19 bases in between. In nucleotides, the CDR3 is TGTGCCAGCAGGGCCGGGACGGGCGGGAATTCCTACGAGCAGTACTTC. It is translated as CASRAGTGGNSYEQYF.

This clonotype was counted at least ten times. The V gene is TRBV10-3, the J gene TRBJ1-1; D is possibly TRBD1 (5 bases). CDR3 length: 15 amino acids. Trimming took off 3 bases at V and 0 bases at J, with 11 bases between the two ends. Germline V gives CDR1 ENHRY, CDR2 SYGVKD. This chain's CDR3 is CAISDEGLMNTEAFF. The CDR3 nucleotides read TGTGCCATCAGTGACGAGGGGCTAATGAACACTGAAGCTTTCTTT.

The rearrangement uses TRBV6-2 or TRBV6-3 and TRBJ2-1; TRBD1 matches at 7 bases. This CDR3 is built from 14 residues. The ends lost 2 bases at V and 7 bases at J; junction bases unmatched: 5. Germline V CDR1 and CDR2: MNHEY, SVGEGT. The DNA for the CDR3 is TGTGCCAGCAGTTACACAGGGGTGGGGAATGAGCAGTTCTTC. It specifies CASSYTGVGNEQFF.

This clonotype was detected ten times or more. The genes are TRBV7-2 and TRBJ2-7; the match to TRBD1 covers 9 bases. This CDR3 is built from 14 residues. V trimming: 3 bases; J trimming: 4 bases; junction bases outside the gene matches: 4. Germline-derived CDR1 and CDR2 are SGHTA and FQGNSA. The CDR3 nucleotides are TGTGCCAGCAGCTTGATGGGACAGGGATACGAGCAGTACTTC. Translating gives CASSLMGQGYEQYF.

This clonotype was detected ten times or more. V and J are TRBV20-1 and TRBJ1-2; a weak D match, TRBD1 (6 bases). The CDR3 is 14 residues long. CDR1 and CDR2 from the germline V gene are DFQATT and SNEGSKA (reference sequence). Trimming pared 0 bases from V and 5 bases from J, leaving 13 bases between. Written as DNA, the CDR3 is TGCAGTGCTAGAGAAGCAGGGGTGGGGTATGGCTACACCTTC. Residues: CSAREAGVGYGYTF.

This clonotype showed up many times. The chain links TRBV18 to TRBJ1-1; no firm D call. This CDR3 is 12 amino acids long. CDR1 is KGHSH and CDR2 is LQKENI in the germline V gene. Trimming removed 3 bases from V and 8 bases from J, with 10 bases in between. CDR3 DNA: TGTGCCAGCTCACCCGGTCGGGAGGAAGCTTTCTTT. It is translated as CASSPGREEAFF.

Many counts were recorded for this clonotype. V gene TRBV19 combines with J gene TRBJ1-5; 10 bases agree with TRBD1. The CDR3 has 17 amino acids. V dropped 0 bases and J dropped 6; count of bases not matched to a gene: 8. Germline CDR1 LNHDA, CDR2 SQIVND (reference sequence). The CDR3 here is CASSIDRDRGSGQPQHF. Written as DNA, the CDR3 is TGTGCCAGTAGTATAGATCGGGACAGGGGATCGGGTCAGCCCCAGCATTTT.

The rearrangement links TRBV5-1 to TRBJ1-2; D perhaps matches TRBD1 (6 bases). The DNA matches TRBJ2-7 better at its end, which makes the J call doubtful. This CDR3 is 16 amino acids long. From germline, CDR1 is SGHRS and CDR2 YFSETQ. CDR3 sequence (DNA): TGCGCCAGCAGCACCGAATACAGGGAAATAGCCTACGAGCAGTACTTC. This encodes CASSTEYREIAYEQYF.

In its sample, this clonotype ranks as medium-sized. The chain combines TRBV20-1 with TRBJ2-7; no clear D. Germline assignment: CDR1 DFQATT and CDR2 SNEGSKA (reference sequence). This CDR3 contains 14 residues. The V and J ends lost 2 bases and 2 bases respectively, with 13 bases between them. The CDR3 loop reads CSARLSPGPYEQYF. CDR3 coding DNA: TGCAGTGCTAGATTGTCTCCAGGACCCTACGAGCAGTACTTC.

This clonotype was observed at least ten times. J is TRBJ1-1 and V is TRBV19; D gene ambiguous. Germline V CDR1 and CDR2: LNHDA, SQIVND (reference sequence). V lost 5 bases, J lost 1 base, and 11 bases lay in between. The CDR3 runs to 14 residues. The CDR3 sequence: CASSFYQENTEAFF. CDR3 nucleotides: TGTGCCAGTAGTTTCTATCAGGAGAACACTGAAGCTTTCTTT. The entire variable domain, with the rest obtained from reference TRBV19 and TRBJ1-1, is as follows: DGGITQSPKYLFRKEGQNVTLSCEQNLNHDAMYWYRQDPGQGLRLIYYSQIVNDFQKGDIAEGYSVSREKKESFPLTVTSAQKNPTAFYLCASSFYQENTEAFFGQGTRLTVV.

This clonotype has at least ten counts. The chain joins TRBV4-2 to TRBJ2-5, with D unresolved. Trimming took off 0 bases at V and 3 bases at J, with 2 bases between the two ends. This CDR3 has 12 residues. Germline loops: CDR1 LGHNA, CDR2 YNFKEQ. As DNA, the CDR3 is TGTGCCAGCAGCCAAGATAAAGAGACCCAGTACTTC. Its protein is CASSQDKETQYF.

This clonotype has ten or more counts. The chain couples TRBV4-1 to TRBJ2-7, with 8 bases matching TRBD1. The CDR3 covers 16 residues. Unmatched junction bases numbered 9, after V lost 0 bases and J lost 5 bases. Germline lookup yields CDR1 MGHRA and CDR2 YSYEKL. The CDR3 DNA reads as TGCGCCAGCAGCCAAGACCGGACAGGGAGAAAGGACGAGCAGTACTTC. Translation: CASSQDRTGRKDEQYF.

Ten or more counts support this clonotype. The chain employs TRBV2 and TRBJ2-7; no clear D. V was pared by 4 bases and J by 9 bases, with 10 bases between. The CDR3 consists of 11 residues. CDR1 is SNHLY, CDR2 FYNNEI, per germline. The CDR3 coding sequence is TGTGCCAGCAGTGGGACCTTAGGGCAGTACTTC. Translation: CASSGTLGQYF.

This clonotype was observed at least ten times. This chain connects TRBV28 to TRBJ2-1; D is uncertain. This CDR3 region has 16 residues. Germline CDR1 is MDHEN and CDR2 is SYDVKM. Trimming cost V 7 bases and J 2 bases, with 18 bases left between them. CDR3 residues: CASTSQSAETYNEQFF. CDR3 DNA sequence: TGTGCCAGCACCTCACAGTCGGCGGAGACCTACAATGAGCAGTTCTTC.

Comments on this clonotype: Since the CDR3 does not end with the conserved phenylalanine or tryptophan, this likely comes from a read error. The DNA is left out, because the CDR3 cannot be placed on it with certainty; the CDR3 is given as TCRdb lists it. The genes are TRBV24-1 and TRBJ2-7. The CDR3 numbers 13 amino acids, ends counted. The germline V gene has CDR1 KGHDR and CDR2 SFDVKD. CDR3 region: CATSDRDGYERYL.

This clonotype was seen at least ten times. The CDR3 region is CASRTSGIGGNEQFF. The CDR3 nucleotides read TGTGCCAGCCGGACTAGCGGGATAGGTGGCAATGAGCAGTTCTTC. The V and J genes are TRBV28 and TRBJ2-1; 12 nucleotides line up with TRBD2. CDR3 length: 15 amino acids. Germline-derived CDR1 and CDR2 are MDHEN and SYDVKM. V shed 8 bases and J 6 bases; nucleotides not matched to a gene: 8.

In this sample, this clonotype is medium-sized. One end of the junction fails to match germline, which may point to a read error. The V and J genes are TRBV18 and TRBJ1-1; TRBD1 might be the D (6 bases). The CDR3 sequence is 13 residues long. Germline V gene sequence: CDR1 KGHSH, CDR2 LQKENI. In DNA form, the CDR3 reads TGTGCCAGCTCACCACGGGACAACAGTGAAGCTTTCTTT. Translated: CASSPRDNSEAFF.

The table lists this clonotype with many counts. A junction end diverges from the germline sequence, so it may reflect a read error. The chain uses TRBV20-1 and TRBJ2-3; either TRBD1 or TRBD2 may fit D (6 bases each). CDR3 length equals 15 residues. Germline V gene sequence: CDR1 DFQATT, CDR2 SNEGSKA (reference sequence). The DNA of the CDR3 is TGCAGTGCTAGGCTCCGGGGGCGGGGCACAGATACGCAGGATTTT. As protein: CSARLRGRGTDTQDF.

Many counts were recorded for this clonotype. This chain links TRBV4-1 with TRBJ2-7; D is tentatively TRBD1 or TRBD2 (5 bases each). CDR1 and CDR2 from the germline V gene are MGHRA and YSYEKL. This CDR3 has 13 residues. The ends were cut back, 3 bases at V and 3 bases at J, with 9 bases in the middle. The CDR3 sequence is CASSQRGGYEQYF. In nucleotides, the CDR3 is TGCGCCAGCAGCCAGAGGGGTGGCTACGAGCAGTACTTC.

This clonotype was seen repeatedly, ten times or more. The J gene is TRBJ2-7, the V gene TRBV25-1, with D maybe TRBD1 (5 bases). V dropped 6 bases and J dropped 0 bases, with 9 bases sitting between them. CDR1 and CDR2 (germline): MGHDK, SYGVNS. The CDR3 length is 13 residues. CDR3 sequence (DNA): TGTGCCAGCAGGCAGGGATCCTCCTACGAGCAGTACTTC. This sequence encodes CASRQGSSYEQYF.